This entry is about one T cell receptor (beta chain). The data are from a study of blood T cell repertoires in COVID-19. For the study at large: Donors in the United States, Italy and Spain gave samples during acute or convalescent COVID-19. PBMCs, B-cell-depleted T cells, or T cells provided the cDNA or gDNA that made up the material.

Under the authors' procedure: It was from reference gene primer amplification that nucleated cell counts were estimated. Generated by immunoSEQ multiplex PCR, the TCRdb table keeps only in-frame clones and is missing some. V and J calls and clone size are given by that table; D and trimming were obtained from the DNA. The table records some 230,000 clones, 85% to 90% of them present only once. Followed over time, Seattle patients had been enrolled while infection was active. Per germline, CDR1 MNHEY and CDR2 SMNVEV (reference sequence). Between the trimmed V and J ends, which lost 5 bases and 4 bases, there was a span of 12 bases. The CDR3 covers 14 residues.

This sequence joins TRBV27 and TRBJ1-5; tentatively, D is TRBD1 (6 bases). Sequences were obtained from peripheral blood. This sequence was found in a woman between 45 and 65 years old with COVID-19, enrolled during active disease. CDR3: CASSTGGGNQPQHF. DNA of the CDR3: TGTGCCAGCAGTACGGGAGGGGGGAATCAGCCCCAGCATTTT.